The present T cell receptor (beta chain) was sequenced within a study of naive and memory T cell subsets. The beta constant-region primer was an equimolar mix of two oligonucleotides covering TRBC1 and TRBC2. Ligated cDNA was amplified by four rounds of PCR with nested alpha and beta constant-region primers and SP2. TCRdb passed the UMI-ligation and nested PCR reads through MiXCR, listing each CDR3 protein once. The table has about 150,000 distinct CDR3 sequences, 22% seen once. Deletions cut 2 bases from V and 4 bases from J, with 9 bases between. The germline gives CDR1 SGHRS, CDR2 YFSETQ. The CDR3 is 13 amino acids. Details on this clonotype: Its antigen is still unknown.

Four subsets defined by CD45RA and CD27 were sorted after CD3, CD4, CD8 and live/dead staining. Findings of the study overall: A few larger clonotypes appeared in naive repertoires, especially CD8, possibly memory cells re-expressing CD45RA.

This chain links TRBV5-1 with TRBJ1-2; D gene unclear. This TCR derives from a human donor in good health. Material: naive CD4+ T cells from blood. CDR3 protein: CASSFERLYGYTF. The CDR3 nucleotides read TGCGCCAGCAGCTTTGAACGTCTCTATGGCTACACCTTC.